This T cell receptor beta chain derives from a study of Graves' ophthalmopathy and Graves' hyperthyroidism. Background on the study: Calling hyperthyroidism stable required that no ophthalmopathy show up within 18 months of follow-up. Study-wide points: Cross-validated, the 13-signature model showed 87.88%/81.08% sensitivity/specificity, and 80%/75% in the test set. In predicting ophthalmopathy progression, the model reached roughly 69% sensitivity and 72% to 85% specificity.

With regard to this clonotype: Its antigen is unidentified.

This CDR3 comprises 15 residues. Germline-derived CDR1 and CDR2 are KGHDR and SFDVKD. The ends were cut back, 6 bases at V and 2 bases at J, with 13 bases in the middle. Amplification targeted the TCR beta CDR3 regions, with RNA transcripts as the source material. First-round RT-PCR employed HTBI primers, with a second-round multiplex PCR after it. Each CDR3 protein is one row after TCRdb ran MiXCR on the multiplex PCR reads. Of roughly 1.1 million distinct CDR3 sequences listed, roughly 35% were seen once; the top ten hold 11%. Certain patients were not enrolled. These were patients with other autoimmune diseases, uncontrolled infections, pregnancy or lactation.

The rearrangement links TRBV24-1 to TRBJ1-5, with D maybe TRBD1 (6 bases). The sequencing input was peripheral blood or thyroid tissue (not recorded which). This clonotype was obtained from an adult man with Graves' hyperthyroidism. This CDR3 reads CATSTGMTGNQPQHF. The CDR3 DNA is TGTGCCACCAGTACAGGGATGACGGGCAATCAGCCCCAGCATTTT.